This TCR beta chain was recovered during a study of blood T cell repertoires in COVID-19. Study-wide context: PBMCs, B-cell-depleted T cells, or T cells were the source of the cDNA or gDNA that made up the material.

This clone turned up a few times. V was pared by 1 base and J by 0 bases, with 12 bases between. The CDR3 spans 16 residues. CDR1 LNHNV and CDR2 YYDKDF come from the germline V gene (reference sequence). Libraries were prepared by immunoSEQ multiplex PCR; TCRdb keeps only in-frame clonotypes and omits some of them. The top ten clones hold around 1.8% of a sample with 200,000 to 250,000 clones, about 80% of them seen once. This chain connects TRBV15 to TRBJ1-2, with a weak D call TRBD1 (5 bases). The receptor comes from a woman of 80 years or more with acute or convalescent COVID-19. The specimen sequenced was peripheral blood. CDR3 region: CATSRAGLQANYGYTF. The CDR3 region has the DNA TGTGCCACCAGCAGAGCAGGGTTACAAGCTAACTATGGCTACACCTTC.